This T cell receptor (beta chain) stems from a study of T cell repertoires in cytomegalovirus infection. Turning to the study itself: In the study, CMV epitopes included recently identified HLA-C-restricted and well-studied HLA-B-restricted ones. Evidence of both CMV infection and a matching HLA type came from public TCR beta signatures. General study points: CMV carriers having the relevant HLA were flagged by cumulative public TCR beta family frequency. HLA-C-restricted, CMV-specific TCR beta clonotypes were dominant ex vivo.

This clonotype was seen only a few times. Its antigen remains unidentified. The CDR3 contains 12 residues. The V gene lost 8 bases and the J gene lost 6 bases, with 10 bases spanning the gap. Via MiXCR, TCRdb re-called the reads, giving one row per CDR3 protein. Here the sample spans about 110,000 distinct CDR3 sequences, 42% being singletons. The sequencing used CD8+ T cells from cultured PBMCs, collected from culture after CMV antigen stimulation. The rearrangement links TRBV12-3 or TRBV12-4 to TRBJ2-2, with D hard to call. This TCR derives from a human donor in good health (CMV status not recorded). Some clones in this sample may be carry-over from other donors' samples. CDR3: CASVGIAGELFF. CDR3 DNA sequence: TGTGCCAGCGTGGGGATTGCCGGGGAGCTGTTTTTT.